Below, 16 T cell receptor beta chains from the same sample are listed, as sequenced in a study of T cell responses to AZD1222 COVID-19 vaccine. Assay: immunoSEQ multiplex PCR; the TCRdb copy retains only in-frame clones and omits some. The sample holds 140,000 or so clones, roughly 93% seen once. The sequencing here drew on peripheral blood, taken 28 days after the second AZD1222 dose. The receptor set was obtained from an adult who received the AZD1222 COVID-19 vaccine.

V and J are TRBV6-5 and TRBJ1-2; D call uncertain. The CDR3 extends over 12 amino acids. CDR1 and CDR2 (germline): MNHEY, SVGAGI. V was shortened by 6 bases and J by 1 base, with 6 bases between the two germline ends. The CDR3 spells CASSDINYGYTF. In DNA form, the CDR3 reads TGTGCCAGCAGCGACATTAACTATGGCTACACCTTC.

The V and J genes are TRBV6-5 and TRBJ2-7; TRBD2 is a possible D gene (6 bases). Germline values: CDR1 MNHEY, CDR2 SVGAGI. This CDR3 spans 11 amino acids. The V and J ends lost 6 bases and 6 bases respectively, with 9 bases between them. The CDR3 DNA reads TGTGCCAGCAGCCTGGGAGGCGAGCAGTACTTC. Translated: CASSLGGEQYF.

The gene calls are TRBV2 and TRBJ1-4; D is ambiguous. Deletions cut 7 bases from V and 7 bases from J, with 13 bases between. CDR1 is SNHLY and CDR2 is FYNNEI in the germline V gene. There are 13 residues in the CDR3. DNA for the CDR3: TGTGCCAGCAATAGGGAAGGCGGTGAAAAACTGTTTTTT. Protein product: CASNREGGEKLFF.

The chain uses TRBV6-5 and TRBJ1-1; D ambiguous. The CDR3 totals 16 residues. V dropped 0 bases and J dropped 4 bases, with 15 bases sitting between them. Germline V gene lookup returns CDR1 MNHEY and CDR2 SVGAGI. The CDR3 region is CASSYSTRHPGTEAFF. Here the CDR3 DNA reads TGTGCCAGCAGTTACTCGACCAGACACCCGGGCACTGAAGCTTTCTTT.

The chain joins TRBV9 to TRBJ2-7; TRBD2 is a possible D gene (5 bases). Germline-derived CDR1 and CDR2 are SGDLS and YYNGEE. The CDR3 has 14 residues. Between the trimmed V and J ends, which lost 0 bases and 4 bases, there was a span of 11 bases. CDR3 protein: CASSVELRGYEQYF. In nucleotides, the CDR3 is TGTGCCAGCAGCGTAGAGTTACGGGGTTACGAGCAGTACTTC. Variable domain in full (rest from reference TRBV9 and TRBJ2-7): DSGVTQTPKHLITATGQRVTLRCSPRSGDLSVYWYQQSLDQGLQFLIQYYNGEERAKGNILERFSAQQFPDLHSELNLSSLELGDSALYFCASSVELRGYEQYFGPGTRLTVT.

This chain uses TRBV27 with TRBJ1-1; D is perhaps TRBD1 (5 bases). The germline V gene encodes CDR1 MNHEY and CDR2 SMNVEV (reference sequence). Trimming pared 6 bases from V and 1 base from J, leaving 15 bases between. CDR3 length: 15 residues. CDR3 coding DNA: TGTGCCAGCAGCGTGTTGACAGACGGGAACACTGAAGCTTTCTTT. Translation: CASSVLTDGNTEAFF.

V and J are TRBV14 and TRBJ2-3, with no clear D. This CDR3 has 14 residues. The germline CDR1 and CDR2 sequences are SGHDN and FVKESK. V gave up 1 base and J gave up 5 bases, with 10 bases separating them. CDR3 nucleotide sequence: TGTGCCAGCAGCCAAGGTTCTCACGAAGATACGCAGTATTTT. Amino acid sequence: CASSQGSHEDTQYF.

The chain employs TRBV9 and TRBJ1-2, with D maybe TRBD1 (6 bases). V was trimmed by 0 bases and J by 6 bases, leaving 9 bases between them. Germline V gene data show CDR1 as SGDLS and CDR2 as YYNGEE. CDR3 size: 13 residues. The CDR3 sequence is CASSVAWGHGYTF. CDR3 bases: TGTGCCAGCAGCGTAGCCTGGGGGCATGGCTACACCTTC.

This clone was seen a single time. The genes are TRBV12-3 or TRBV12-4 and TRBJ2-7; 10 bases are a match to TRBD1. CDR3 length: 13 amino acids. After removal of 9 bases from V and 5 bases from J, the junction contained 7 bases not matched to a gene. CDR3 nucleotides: TGTGCCAGTGAGGGACAGGGGAAAAACGAGCAGTACTTC. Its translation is CASEGQGKNEQYF.

This CDR3 is CASSPPRANVLTF. The CDR3 DNA reads as TGTGCCAGCAGCCCACCCCGGGCCAACGTCCTGACTTTC. The rearrangement links TRBV7-3 to TRBJ2-6; D remains unclear. This CDR3 region has 13 residues. Germline CDR1 and CDR2: SGHTA and FQGTGA. Trimming removed 5 bases from V and 5 bases from J, with 7 bases in between. Drawing the rest from reference TRBV7-3 and TRBJ2-6, the complete variable domain is GAGVSQTPSNKVTEKGKYVELRCDPISGHTALYWYRQSLGQGPEFLIYFQGTGAADDSGLPNDRFFAVRPEGSVSTLKIQRTERGDSAVYLCASSPPRANVLTFGAGSRLTVL.

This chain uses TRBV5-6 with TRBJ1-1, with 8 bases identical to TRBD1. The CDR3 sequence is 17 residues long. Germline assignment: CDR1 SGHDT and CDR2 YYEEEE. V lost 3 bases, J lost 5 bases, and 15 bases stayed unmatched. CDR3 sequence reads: CASSSYSGGNQGTEAFF. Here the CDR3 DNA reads TGTGCCAGCAGCTCGTACTCAGGGGGCAATCAGGGAACTGAAGCTTTCTTT.

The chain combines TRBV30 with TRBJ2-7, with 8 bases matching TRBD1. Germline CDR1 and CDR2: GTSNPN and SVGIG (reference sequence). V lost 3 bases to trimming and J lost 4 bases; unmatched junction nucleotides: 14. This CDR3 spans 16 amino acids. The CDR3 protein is CAWRIAGGGKGYEQYF. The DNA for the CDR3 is TGTGCCTGGAGGATCGCAGGGGGCGGGAAGGGGTACGAGCAGTACTTC. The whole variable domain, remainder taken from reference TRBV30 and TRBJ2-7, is SQTIHQWPATLVQPVGSPLSLECTVEGTSNPNLYWYRQAAGRGLQLLFYSVGIGQISSEVPQNLSASRPQDRQFILSSKKLLLSDSGFYLCAWRIAGGGKGYEQYFGPGTRLTVT.

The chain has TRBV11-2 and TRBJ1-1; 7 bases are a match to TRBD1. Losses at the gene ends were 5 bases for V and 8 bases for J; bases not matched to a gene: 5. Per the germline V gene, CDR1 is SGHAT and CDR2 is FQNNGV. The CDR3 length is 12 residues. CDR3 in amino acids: CASSKRTGEAFF. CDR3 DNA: TGTGCCAGCAGCAAAAGGACAGGCGAAGCTTTCTTT.

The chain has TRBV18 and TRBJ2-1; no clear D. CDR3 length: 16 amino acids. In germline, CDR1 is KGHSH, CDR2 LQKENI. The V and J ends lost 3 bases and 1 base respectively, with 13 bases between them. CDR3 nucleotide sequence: TGTGCCAGCTCACCGGTCCAGGTAGCATCCTACAATGAGCAGTTCTTC. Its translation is CASSPVQVASYNEQFF.

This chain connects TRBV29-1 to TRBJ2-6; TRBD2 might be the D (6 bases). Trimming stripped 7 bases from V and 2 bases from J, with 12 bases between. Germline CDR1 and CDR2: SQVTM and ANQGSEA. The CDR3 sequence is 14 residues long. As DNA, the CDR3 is TGCAGCGCCAGATGGGGGGCTGGGGCCAACGTCCTGACTTTC. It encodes CSARWGAGANVLTF. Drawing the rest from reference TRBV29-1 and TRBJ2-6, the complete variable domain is SAVISQKPSRDICQRGTSLTIQCQVDSQVTMMFWYRQQPGQSLTLIATANQGSEATYESGFVIDKFPISRPNLTFSTLTVSNMSPEDSSIYLCSARWGAGANVLTFGAGSRLTVL.

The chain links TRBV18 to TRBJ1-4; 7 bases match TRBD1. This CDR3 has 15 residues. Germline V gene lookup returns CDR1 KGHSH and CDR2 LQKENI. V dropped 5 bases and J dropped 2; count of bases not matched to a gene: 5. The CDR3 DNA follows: TGTGCCAGCTCAGACAGGGATCTGACTAATGAAAAACTGTTTTTT. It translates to CASSDRDLTNEKLFF.